The 8 T cell receptor beta chains in this list originate from one sample, sequenced in a study of T cells expressing NK-cell markers. Following a re-call of the 5' RACE reads, TCRdb has one entry per CDR3 protein and lacks DNA. The sample has fewer than 200,000 distinct CDR3 sequences. The sample taken for sequencing was blood T cells: a sorted CD56 or NKG2C T cell subset, CD4+ or CD8+ T cells, or bulk PBMC T cells (not recorded which). The receptor source for this set is a woman between 18 and 70 years old in good health.

V and J are TRBV11-2 and TRBJ1-6. The CDR3 runs to 18 residues. CDR1 and CDR2 from the germline V gene are SGHAT and FQNNGV. CDR3 sequence reads: CASSLDRNRGSYNSPLHF.

This rearrangement joins TRBV20-1 to TRBJ2-1; without DNA, the TCRdb call of TRBD1 cannot be checked. This CDR3 has 14 amino acids. From germline, CDR1 is DFQATT and CDR2 SNEGSKA (reference sequence). CDR3 amino acids: CSARDSRGHNEQFF.

V usage is TRBV29-1 and J usage is TRBJ2-2; the TCRdb call, TRBD2, lacks DNA for checking. This CDR3 comprises 14 residues. CDR1 is SQVTM, CDR2 ANQGSEA, per germline. The CDR3 reads CSVLAGRNTGELFF.

The genes are TRBV12-5 and TRBJ2-7; as DNA is missing, the TRBD2 call by TCRdb cannot be tested. Germline V CDR1 and CDR2: LGHNT, FRNRAP. CDR3 length: 18 amino acids. CDR3 residues: CASGPLPSDGQRVYEQYF.

The CDR3 here is CASSRPEKETQYF. The rearrangement joins TRBV2 to TRBJ2-5. The CDR3 totals 13 residues. Germline V lookup: CDR1 SNHLY, CDR2 FYNNEI. The full variable domain, rest sourced from reference TRBV2 and TRBJ2-5, is EPEVTQTPSHQVTQMGQEVILRCVPISNHLYFYWYRQILGQKVEFLVSFYNNEISEKSEIFDDQFSVERPDGSNFTLKIRSTKLEDSAMYFCASSRPEKETQYFGPGTRLLVL.

The V gene is TRBV18, the J gene TRBJ1-4. CDR1 KGHSH and CDR2 LQKENI come from the germline V gene. This CDR3 spans 14 amino acids. The CDR3 is CASSPDRTNEKLFF.

The rearrangement uses TRBV5-1 and TRBJ2-5; absent DNA, TCRdb's TRBD2 call cannot be checked. The CDR3 sequence is 15 residues long. Germline loops: CDR1 SGHRS, CDR2 YFSETQ. CDR3 sequence reads: CASSPMTRGVETQYF.

The chain links TRBV28 to TRBJ1-5; TCRdb outputs TRBD1, but without DNA this stays unchecked. Germline lookup yields CDR1 MDHEN and CDR2 SYDVKM. There are 15 residues in the CDR3. This CDR3 reads CASSITGRGNQPQHF.